Listed here are 30 T cell receptor beta chains from one sample, sequenced in a study of tumor-infiltrating lymphocytes in primary liver carcinoma. The authors took blood RNA from unsorted whole blood and also extracted germline DNA. The template, about 510 ng total RNA, yielded TCR beta cDNA made with a constant-region primer. Libraries of TCR beta came from three nested multiplex PCR rounds with slightly modified ARM-PCR. PCR rounds one and two used TRBV1-TRBV30 forward primers with a C-beta reverse primer for around 9 cycles each. MiXCR was run by TCRdb on the multiplex PCR reads, yielding one entry per CDR3 protein. The repertoire holds fewer than 350,000 distinct CDR3 sequences, with less than 75% as singletons. Sequenced: peripheral blood. All receptors come from a man aged 40-50 years with primary liver carcinoma and hepatitis B virus infection.

To note about this clonotype: A single base separates this from a much larger clone, so it may be a read error. CDR3 protein: CDSSETGSPPEQFF. CDR3 nucleotide sequence: TGTGACAGCAGTGAGACTGGTTCCCCACCTGAGCAGTTCTTC. The rearrangement links TRBV12-3 or TRBV12-4 to TRBJ2-1; D uncertain. This CDR3 is built from 14 residues.

In the case of this clonotype: This may come from a read error, since a much larger clone is one base off. This chain uses TRBV5-4 with TRBJ2-3; tentatively, D is TRBD2 (5 bases). This CDR3 comprises 13 residues. Per germline, CDR1 SGHNT and CDR2 YYREEE (reference sequence). V was pared by 10 bases and J by 0 bases, with 12 bases between. Written as DNA, the CDR3 is TGTGCCGACTACCATACTAGCACAGATACGCAGTATTTT. This encodes CADYHTSTDTQYF.

This clonotype was detected only a few times. The chain couples TRBV7-3 to TRBJ2-3; the match to TRBD2 covers 10 bases. The CDR3 is made up of 15 amino acids. J lost 4 bases, V lost 4 bases, and 5 bases had no gene match. Germline CDR1 SGHTA, CDR2 FQGTGA. For the CDR3, the DNA is TGTGCCAGCAGCTCTAGCGGGAGCAGGGCAGATACGCAGTATTTT. The encoded protein is CASSSSGSRADTQYF.

Concerning this clonotype: One end of the junction varies from germline; a read error may be responsible. This chain joins TRBV28 and TRBJ2-2; TRBD1 matches at 8 bases. This CDR3 contains 18 residues. Germline-derived CDR1 and CDR2 are MDHEN and SYDVKM. In nucleotides, the CDR3 is TGTGCCTGCAAAGGGGGTCTCAGGGGGCGTAAGAGCACCGGTGAGCTGTTTTTT. Protein sequence: CACKGGLRGRKSTGELFF.

With regard to this clonotype: This may be a read error, as it is one base from a much larger clone. The chain carries TRBV6-2 or TRBV6-3 and TRBJ2-4; D remains ambiguous. Trimming shortened V by 8 bases and J by 4 bases, and 21 bases separated the two germline ends. Germline CDR1 is MNHEY and CDR2 is SVGEGT. The CDR3 covers 16 residues. For the CDR3, the DNA is TGTGCCAGCGGCTCGATGGGTGGCGAGAGTAAAAACATTCAGTACTTC. This sequence encodes CASGSMGGESKNIQYF.

This clonotype has only a few counts. The chain recombines TRBV7-8 with TRBJ1-1; D uncertain. In germline, CDR1 is SGHVS, CDR2 FQNEAQ. V lost 5 bases and J 4 bases, leaving 20 bases between the germline ends. The CDR3 has 16 amino acids. The CDR3 region has the DNA TGTGCCAGCAGCCCGCTCCGTATAGGGTGGGGCACTGAAGCTTTCTTT. It encodes CASSPLRIGWGTEAFF.

The chain is built from TRBV5-4 and TRBJ2-5; D possibly uses TRBD1 or TRBD2 (5 bases each). The germline V gene encodes CDR1 SGHNT and CDR2 YYREEE (reference sequence). The V end was cut by 4 bases, the J end by 1 base, with 14 bases between. This CDR3 spans 15 amino acids. CDR3 sequence: CASSASGTRQETQYF. In DNA, the CDR3 is TGTGCCAGCAGCGCCTCCGGGACCCGCCAAGAGACCCAGTACTTC.

This clonotype was picked up many times. The rearrangement joins TRBV6-1 to TRBJ2-3; D is undetermined. V was clipped by 1 base and J by 1 base, with 12 bases between them. The CDR3 is made up of 16 amino acids. CDR1 and CDR2 from the germline V gene are MNHNS and SASEGT. CDR3: CASSEGGSRGTDTQYF. DNA of the CDR3: TGTGCCAGCAGTGAAGGGGGATCCCGAGGCACAGATACGCAGTATTTT.

In this sample, this clonotype turned up once. The V gene is TRBV6-9, the J gene TRBJ2-3; TRBD2 aligns across 9 bases. Unmatched junction bases numbered 6, after V lost 4 bases and J lost 1 base. The length of the CDR3 is 16 residues. Germline values: CDR1 MNHGY, CDR2 SVAAGI. The CDR3 DNA reads as TGTGCCAGCAGTTTGCAAGCGGGAGGTCGCACAGATACGCAGTATTTT. Protein sequence: CASSLQAGGRTDTQYF.

Details on this clonotype: The conserved final phenylalanine or tryptophan is absent from the CDR3, which likely points to a read error. The V gene is TRBV29-1, the J gene TRBJ2-3; D tentatively reads TRBD1 or TRBD2 (5 bases each). Germline V gene sequence: CDR1 SQVTM, CDR2 ANQGSEA. The CDR3 totals 14 residues. DNA of the CDR3: TGTAGCGTTGTATGGGGCGCCACCACAGATACGCAGTATTTA. It codes for CSVVWGATTDTQYL.

The rearrangement links TRBV11-2 to TRBJ1-2; D gene unclear. V lost 5 bases, J lost 6 bases, and 16 bases lay in between. This CDR3 region has 14 residues. Germline values: CDR1 SGHAT, CDR2 FQNNGV. The DNA for the CDR3 is TGTGCCAGCAGCACCTTTACGTCGGGAGATGGCTACACCTTC. Translated: CASSTFTSGDGYTF.

Notes on this clonotype: Being one base from a much bigger clone, this may be a read error. The chain joins TRBV4-3 to TRBJ2-3, with 16 bases aligning to TRBD2. The germline CDR1 and CDR2 sequences are LGHNA and YSLEER. J gave up 2 bases and V 3 bases, and 14 bases lay outside the gene matches. The CDR3 is made up of 21 amino acids. The CDR3: CASSQLRVGTSGRANTDTQYF. In DNA, the CDR3 is TGCGCCAGCAGCCAGTTAAGAGTCGGGACTAGCGGGAGGGCCAACACAGATACGCAGTATTTT.

This clonotype was found a few times. The rearrangement uses TRBV6-5 and TRBJ2-1; 14 nucleotides line up with TRBD2. Germline V gene sequence: CDR1 MNHEY, CDR2 SVGAGI. The CDR3 totals 17 residues. J gave up 4 bases and V 7 bases, and 9 bases lay outside the gene matches. Written as DNA, the CDR3 is TGTGCCAGCACCGGGACTAGCGGGAGTGTGGTGTACAATGAGCAGTTCTTC. This sequence encodes CASTGTSGSVVYNEQFF.

V is TRBV6-1 and J is TRBJ2-6; D is undetermined. V was cut by 0 bases and J by 4 bases, with 13 bases left in between. Germline assignment: CDR1 MNHNS and CDR2 SASEGT. CDR3 length: 17 residues. In DNA form, the CDR3 reads TGTGCCAGCAGTGAAGCGCTTCGGGTGGGGGGGGCCAACGTCCTGACTTTC. Translating gives CASSEALRVGGANVLTF.

This clonotype has only a few counts. The chain combines TRBV28 with TRBJ1-5, with D unresolved. Trimming shortened V by 4 bases and J by 1 base, and 5 bases separated the two germline ends. The CDR3 consists of 13 residues. Germline assignment: CDR1 MDHEN and CDR2 SYDVKM. In DNA form, the CDR3 reads TGTGCCAGCAGTTCCCCCAGCAATCAGCCCCAGCATTTT. Its protein is CASSSPSNQPQHF.

There are a few counts of this clonotype. CDR3 nucleotide sequence: TGTGCCAGCAGCTTAGCGATCGGGACAGGGGATTATAGCAATCAGCCCCAGCATTTT. Its protein product is CASSLAIGTGDYSNQPQHF. This chain joins TRBV7-9 and TRBJ1-5; 10 bases agree with TRBD1. CDR1 and CDR2 (germline): SEHNR, FQNEAQ (reference sequence). V was clipped by 0 bases and J by 0 bases; unmatched bases: 8. This CDR3 has 19 amino acids.

The rearrangement uses TRBV6-2 or TRBV6-3 and TRBJ2-1, with D uncertain. V was trimmed by 8 bases and J by 5 bases, leaving 16 bases between them. This CDR3 has 14 residues. CDR1 MNHEY and CDR2 SVGEGT come from the germline V gene. For the CDR3, the DNA is TGTGCCAGCGCCCGAGACCGATCAGACAATGAGCAGTTCTTC. Translating gives CASARDRSDNEQFF.

V and J are TRBV10-1 and TRBJ2-7; D remains unclear. This CDR3 comprises 14 residues. V was cut by 0 bases and J by 2 bases, with 8 bases left in between. Germline values: CDR1 WNHNN, CDR2 SYGVQD (reference sequence). CDR3 coding DNA: TGCGCCAGCAGTGAGTCGAGCCTAGCCTACGAGCAGTACTTC. Protein: CASSESSLAYEQYF.

Worth noting for this clonotype: This sequence may be a read error, since a much larger clone differs from it by one base. The chain uses TRBV12-3 or TRBV12-4 and TRBJ2-3, with 7 bases matching TRBD2. V gave up 4 bases and J gave up 1 base; unmatched junction bases: 8. This CDR3 contains 16 residues. The CDR3 spells CASSSLLARGTDTQYF. In DNA, the CDR3 is TGTGCCAGCAGTTCCCTACTAGCGCGAGGCACAGATACGCAGTATTTT.

To note about this clonotype: With a much larger clone just one base away, this may be a read error. This CDR3 fails to terminate in the conserved phenylalanine or tryptophan, so it likely reflects a read error. The chain has TRBV29-1 and TRBJ1-2; D may be TRBD1 (5 bases). V lost 5 bases and J 10 bases, leaving 14 bases between the germline ends. The CDR3 contains 11 residues. Per the germline V gene, CDR1 is SQVTM and CDR2 is ANQGSEA. The CDR3 DNA follows: TGCAGCGTTAGGGGACCACTGGACTACACCTCC. Translated: CSVRGPLDYTS.

This clonotype was counted a single time. The CDR3 does not end in the conserved phenylalanine or tryptophan, so this is likely a read error. This chain connects TRBV4-2 to TRBJ2-1; either TRBD1 or TRBD2 may fit D (5 bases each). The CDR3 loop spans 13 amino acids. CDR1 LGHNA and CDR2 YNFKEQ come from the germline V gene. CDR3 in DNA: TGTGCCGGCAGCCAAGTAAGGGGAGTTGAGCAGTTCGTC. Translating gives CAGSQVRGVEQFV.

V is TRBV6-2 or TRBV6-3 and J is TRBJ2-7; 8 nucleotides agree with TRBD2. Germline values: CDR1 MNHEY, CDR2 SVGEGT. V trimming: 6 bases; J trimming: 4 bases; junction bases outside the gene matches: 5. This CDR3 is built from 13 residues. The CDR3 sequence is CASRWTSTYEQYF. The CDR3 coding sequence is TGTGCCAGCAGATGGACTAGCACGTACGAGCAGTACTTC.

Turning to this clonotype: A much larger clone is a single base away; this may be a read error. The V and J genes are TRBV29-1 and TRBJ1-2, with D perhaps TRBD1 (6 bases). This CDR3 has 14 amino acids. Germline lookup yields CDR1 SQVTM and CDR2 ANQGSEA. V was clipped by 3 bases and J by 3 bases, with 14 bases between them. The CDR3 region is CSVEGGQRHYGYTF. The DNA for the CDR3 is TGCAGCGTTGAGGGAGGACAGAGGCACTATGGCTACACCTTC.

With respect to this clonotype: A much larger clone lies one base from this, so it may be a read error. This CDR3 is missing its conserved last phenylalanine or tryptophan, likely due to a read error. This chain uses TRBV29-1 with TRBJ2-3; TRBD2 might be the D (6 bases). Trimming took off 2 bases at V and 2 bases at J, with 8 bases between the two ends. The germline V gene has CDR1 SQVTM and CDR2 ANQGSEA. This CDR3 contains 13 residues. This CDR3 is CSVESGFTDTQYS. CDR3 bases: TGCAGCGTTGAAAGCGGGTTCACAGATACGCAGTATTCT.

A remark on this clonotype: A much larger clone is a single base away; this may be a read error. The chain recombines TRBV12-3 or TRBV12-4 with TRBJ2-2; TRBD2 might be the D (5 bases). The CDR3 totals 13 residues. Trimming stripped 6 bases from V and 7 bases from J, with 12 bases between. The CDR3 sequence: CASRRTGVGELFF. CDR3 nucleotide sequence: TGTGCCAGCAGACGCACCGGGGTCGGGGAGCTGTTTTTT.

As regards this clonotype: A single base separates this from a much larger clone, so it may be a read error. J is TRBJ2-3 and V is TRBV12-3 or TRBV12-4; D uncertain. The CDR3 loop spans 15 amino acids. V shed 5 bases and J shed 6 bases, with 18 bases lying between them. The CDR3 region is CASSMTTSYTDTQYF. CDR3 nucleotide sequence: TGTGCCAGCAGTATGACGACATCATATACGGATACGCAGTATTTT.

This clonotype appeared a few times. Possible read error: a much larger clone is one base away. The chain recombines TRBV4-3 with TRBJ2-3, with 7 bases that match TRBD1. V shed 0 bases, J shed 2 bases, and the junction held 14 bases outside the gene matches. CDR1 and CDR2 (germline): LGHNA, YSLEER. This CDR3 is 19 amino acids long. The CDR3 reads CASSQEYGQAWTSTDTQYF. The CDR3 DNA reads as TGCGCCAGCAGCCAAGAGTACGGACAGGCGTGGACGTCCACAGATACGCAGTATTTT.

The chain couples TRBV5-1 to TRBJ1-4; TRBD1 matches at 9 bases. There are 14 residues in the CDR3. The V gene's germline CDR1 is SGHRS and CDR2 YFSETQ. Trimming at V came to 5 bases and at J to 7 bases, leaving 6 bases not matched to a gene. DNA of the CDR3: TGCGCCAGCAGTTTACAGGGGGCGAGTGAAAAACTGTTTTTT. Translating gives CASSLQGASEKLFF.

The V call is TRBV18, the J call TRBJ1-5; a possible D gene is TRBD1 (5 bases). The end of the DNA is better explained by TRBJ2-3, so the J call may be wrong. The CDR3 is 16 amino acids. Germline V CDR1 and CDR2: KGHSH, LQKENI. The CDR3 nucleotides are TGTGCCAGCTCACCCCTCCAAGGGGTGCGGAATCAGCCCCAGTATTTT. Translating it yields CASSPLQGVRNQPQYF.

The sample holds a few counts of this clonotype. The J gene is TRBJ2-5, the V gene TRBV10-3; 9 bases match TRBD2. Germline values: CDR1 ENHRY, CDR2 SYGVKD. The CDR3 totals 16 residues. J was trimmed by 4 bases and V by 4 bases; bases with no gene match: 10. The CDR3 region has the DNA TGTGCCATCAGTGGAGGGGGCGGGAGGGCCTCAGAGACCCAGTACTTC. It specifies CAISGGGGRASETQYF.